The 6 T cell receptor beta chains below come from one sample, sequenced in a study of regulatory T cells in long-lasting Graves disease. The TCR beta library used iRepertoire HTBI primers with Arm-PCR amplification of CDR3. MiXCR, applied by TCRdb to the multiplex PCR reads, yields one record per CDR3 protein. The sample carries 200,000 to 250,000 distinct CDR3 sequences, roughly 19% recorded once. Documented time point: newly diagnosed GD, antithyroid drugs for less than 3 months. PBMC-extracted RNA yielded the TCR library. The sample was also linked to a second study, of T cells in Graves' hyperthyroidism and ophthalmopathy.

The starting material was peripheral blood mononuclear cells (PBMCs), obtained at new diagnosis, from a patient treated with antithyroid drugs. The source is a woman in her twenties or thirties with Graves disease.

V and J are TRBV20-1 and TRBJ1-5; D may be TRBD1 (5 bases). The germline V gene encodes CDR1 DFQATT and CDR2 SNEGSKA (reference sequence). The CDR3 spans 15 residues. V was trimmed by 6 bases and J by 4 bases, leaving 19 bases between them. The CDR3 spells CSAGTYGVGNQPQHF. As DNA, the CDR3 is TGCAGTGCCGGGACCTACGGGGTCGGGAATCAGCCCCAGCATTTT.

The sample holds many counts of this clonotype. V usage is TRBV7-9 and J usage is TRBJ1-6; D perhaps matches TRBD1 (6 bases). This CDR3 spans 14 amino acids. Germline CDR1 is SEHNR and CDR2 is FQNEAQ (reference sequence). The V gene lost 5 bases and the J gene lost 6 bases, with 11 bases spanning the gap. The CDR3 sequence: CASSHGQINSPLHF. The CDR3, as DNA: TGTGCCAGCAGCCATGGACAGATTAATTCACCCCTCCACTTT.

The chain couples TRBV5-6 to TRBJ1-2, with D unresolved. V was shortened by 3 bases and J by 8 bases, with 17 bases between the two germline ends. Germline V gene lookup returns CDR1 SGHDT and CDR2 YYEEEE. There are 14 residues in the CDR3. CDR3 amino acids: CASSSAGVQQGYTF. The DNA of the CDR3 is TGTGCCAGCAGCTCCGCCGGGGTACAACAAGGCTACACCTTC. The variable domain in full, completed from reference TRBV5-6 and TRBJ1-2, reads DAGVTQSPTHLIKTRGQQVTLRCSPKSGHDTVSWYQQALGQGPQFIFQYYEEEERQRGNFPDRFSGHQFPNYSSELNVNALLLGDSALYLCASSSAGVQQGYTFGSGTRLTVV.

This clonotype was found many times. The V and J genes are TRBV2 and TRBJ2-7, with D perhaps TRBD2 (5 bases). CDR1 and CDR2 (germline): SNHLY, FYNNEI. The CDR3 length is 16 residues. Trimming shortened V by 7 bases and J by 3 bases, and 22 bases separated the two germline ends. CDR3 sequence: CASKGPLRGRDYEQYF. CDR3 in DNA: TGTGCCAGCAAAGGCCCCCTCAGAGGGAGAGACTACGAGCAGTACTTC. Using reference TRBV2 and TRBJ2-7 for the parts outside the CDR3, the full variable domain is EPEVTQTPSHQVTQMGQEVILRCVPISNHLYFYWYRQILGQKVEFLVSFYNNEISEKSEIFDDQFSVERPDGSNFTLKIRSTKLEDSAMYFCASKGPLRGRDYEQYFGPGTRLTVT.

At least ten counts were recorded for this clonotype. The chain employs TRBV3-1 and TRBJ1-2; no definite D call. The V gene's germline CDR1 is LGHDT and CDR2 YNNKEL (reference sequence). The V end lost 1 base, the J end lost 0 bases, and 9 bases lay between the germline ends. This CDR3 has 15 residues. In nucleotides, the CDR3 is TGTGCCAGCAGCCAAGCTTGGCAATCTAACTATGGCTACACCTTC. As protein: CASSQAWQSNYGYTF.

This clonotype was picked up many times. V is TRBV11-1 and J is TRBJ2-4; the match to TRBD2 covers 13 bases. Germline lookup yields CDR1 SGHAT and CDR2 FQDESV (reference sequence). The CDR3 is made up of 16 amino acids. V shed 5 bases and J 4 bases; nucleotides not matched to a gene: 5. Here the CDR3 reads CASSAKTSGGKNIQYF. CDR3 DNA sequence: TGTGCCAGCAGCGCTAAGACTAGCGGGGGGAAAAACATTCAGTACTTC.